This T cell receptor (beta chain) comes out of a study of neurological immune-mediated disorders. The authors made cDNA by 5'RACE with 10-nucleotide random UMIs. TCRdb fed the 5' RACE reads into MiXCR, producing one record per CDR3 protein. The data contain about 53,000 distinct CDR3 sequences, 9% to 10% of them singletons. The time point is: longitudinal time-point 1 (baseline). In its sample, this clonotype was seen many times. The V end was cut by 3 bases, the J end by 15 bases, with 15 bases between. The CDR3 spans 12 residues. CDR1 is LNHNV, CDR2 YYDKDF, per germline (reference sequence). V and J are TRBV15 and TRBJ2-1; no firm D call. Sequences were obtained from PBMCs. The receptor was derived from a woman in her thirties or forties in good health. As DNA, the CDR3 is TGTGCCACCAGCAGGGGAAACACTCCTCCGTTCTTC. Encoded protein: CATSRGNTPPFF.